This T cell receptor (beta chain) was found in a study of blood T cell repertoires in COVID-19. Study in general: The United States, Italy and Spain were the sources of the acute and convalescent COVID-19 samples.

Germline CDR1 reads DFQATT; CDR2 reads SNEGSKA (reference sequence). The CDR3 spans 14 residues. V gave up 3 bases and J gave up 3 bases; unmatched junction bases: 6. Clones were read by immunoSEQ multiplex PCR, and TCRdb kept only the in-frame ones, dropping some. Of hundreds of thousands of clones in the sample, around 80% were seen once. The gene calls are TRBV20-1 and TRBJ2-3; 7 positions agree with TRBD1. The receptor was isolated from a man between 40 and 49 years old with acute or convalescent COVID-19. The sample consisted of peripheral blood. This chain's CDR3 is CSASKAGGTDTQYF. CDR3 coding DNA: TGCAGTGCTAGTAAGGCAGGGGGTACAGATACGCAGTATTTT.